The 21 T cell receptor beta chains in this list originate from one sample, sequenced in a study of T cells in Graves' hyperthyroidism and ophthalmopathy. There were TCR beta CDR3 regions amplified from RNA transcripts. In the first-round RT-PCR of the TCR CDR3, the HTBI primer set was used. TCRdb re-called the multiplex PCR reads with MiXCR, one entry per CDR3 protein. This repertoire shows roughly 290,000 distinct CDR3 sequences, about 15% found once; its top ten account for around 55%. Sequencing was performed on blood. The receptors were gathered from a woman aged 55-69 years with Graves' ophthalmopathy.

This clonotype was counted only a few times. The CDR3 loop reads CASSLATGGAETQYF. Written as DNA, the CDR3 is TGTGCCAGCAGCTTAGCGACAGGGGGCGCGGAGACCCAGTACTTC. The rearrangement uses TRBV7-9 and TRBJ2-5; 10 positions match TRBD1. Germline V gives CDR1 SEHNR, CDR2 FQNEAQ (reference sequence). V trimming: 0 bases; J trimming: 5 bases; junction bases outside the gene matches: 3. The CDR3 has 15 residues.

This clonotype was detected ten times or more. This chain's CDR3 is CASSLTGEISYEQYF. CDR3 in DNA: TGTGCCAGCAGCCTCACAGGGGAGATCTCCTACGAGCAGTACTTC. This rearrangement joins TRBV13 to TRBJ2-7, with 7 bases that match TRBD1. The CDR3 runs 15 residues. Germline V CDR1 and CDR2: PRHDT, FYEKMQ (reference sequence). Trimming at V came to 5 bases and at J to 0 bases, leaving 7 bases not matched to a gene.

The table lists this clonotype with a few counts. V usage is TRBV20-1 and J usage is TRBJ1-4; TRBD1 matches 7 bases. The CDR3 has 13 amino acids. The germline CDR1 and CDR2 sequences are DFQATT and SNEGSKA (reference sequence). V was clipped by 5 bases and J by 8 bases; unmatched bases: 8. The CDR3 region has the DNA TGCAGTGCTCTATTGACAGGGCAGGAAAAACTGTTTTTT. Translating it yields CSALLTGQEKLFF.

The chain uses TRBV28 and TRBJ2-3; 15 positions match TRBD2. The CDR3 extends over 16 amino acids. With 6 bases clipped from V and 8 bases from J, the junction kept 9 bases outside the gene matches. Per germline, CDR1 MDHEN and CDR2 SYDVKM. CDR3 in DNA: TGTGCCAGCAGCCTTGGACTAGCGGGGGGGATCGGTACGCAGTATTTT. Translation gives CASSLGLAGGIGTQYF.

This clonotype occurred many times. This rearrangement joins TRBV5-1 to TRBJ1-1; TRBD1 matches 8 bases. V lost 1 base and J lost 4; bases outside the gene matches: 12. CDR1 and CDR2 from the germline V gene are SGHRS and YFSETQ. This CDR3 region has 17 residues. As DNA, the CDR3 is TGCGCCAGCAGCTTGCATGGCAGGGGGCTGGAGGGCACTGAAGCTTTCTTT. Translation: CASSLHGRGLEGTEAFF.

Ten or more counts support this clonotype. J is TRBJ2-1 and V is TRBV7-2; 7 positions match TRBD2. The CDR3 extends over 18 amino acids. The germline V gene encodes CDR1 SGHTA and CDR2 FQGNSA. V was clipped by 1 base and J by 2 bases; unmatched bases: 11. The CDR3 is CASSLGRRGLSPYNEQFF. CDR3 nucleotides: TGTGCCAGCAGCTTAGGGCGGAGGGGACTATCACCCTACAATGAGCAGTTCTTC.

The chain recombines TRBV15 with TRBJ2-7; D ambiguous. The CDR3 length is 12 residues. V was trimmed by 4 bases and J by 2 bases, leaving 6 bases between them. Looked up from germline, CDR1 is LNHNV and CDR2 is YYDKDF (reference sequence). The CDR3 is CATSTDTYEQYF. In DNA form, the CDR3 reads TGTGCCACCAGCACCGACACCTACGAGCAGTACTTC.

This clonotype has a single count. The chain joins TRBV5-1 to TRBJ2-7; the D is unclear. The germline V gene encodes CDR1 SGHRS and CDR2 YFSETQ. The CDR3 is 15 residues long. Trimming stripped 2 bases from V and 0 bases from J, with 12 bases between. The CDR3 loop is CASSFRAANSYEQYF. In nucleotides, the CDR3 is TGCGCCAGCAGCTTTAGGGCGGCGAACTCCTACGAGCAGTACTTC. Filled out from reference TRBV5-1 and TRBJ2-7, the complete variable domain reads KAGVTQTPRYLIKTRGQQVTLSCSPISGHRSVSWYQQTPGQGLQFLFEYFSETQRNKGNFPGRFSGRQFSNSRSEMNVSTLELGDSALYLCASSFRAANSYEQYFGPGTRLTVT.

In its sample, this clonotype was seen many times. The J gene is TRBJ2-7, the V gene TRBV28; 13 bases are shared with TRBD2. V shed 5 bases, J shed 4 bases, and the junction held 2 bases outside the gene matches. The CDR3 is made up of 14 amino acids. Per germline, CDR1 MDHEN and CDR2 SYDVKM. CDR3 nucleotide sequence: TGTGCCAGCAGTAAACTAGCGGGAGGGTACGAGCAGTACTTC. Its translation is CASSKLAGGYEQYF.

Many counts were recorded for this clonotype. This chain links TRBV7-7 with TRBJ1-5, with D uncertain. Between the trimmed V and J ends, which lost 1 base and 2 bases, there was a span of 18 bases. The CDR3 length is 18 residues. The germline V gene encodes CDR1 SSHAT and CDR2 FNYEAQ (reference sequence). The DNA of the CDR3 is TGTGCCAGCAGCTTAGTAACCCCAGGCCCCAAGGGCAATCAGCCCCAGCATTTT. This translates into CASSLVTPGPKGNQPQHF.

The rearrangement uses TRBV5-1 and TRBJ1-3, with no clear D. Germline V gene sequence: CDR1 SGHRS, CDR2 YFSETQ. Trimming took off 5 bases at V and 0 bases at J, with 12 bases between the two ends. The CDR3 has 15 amino acids. The CDR3 is CASRDGWSSGNTIYF. The CDR3 bases are TGCGCCAGCAGGGACGGCTGGAGCTCTGGAAACACCATATATTTT. Combining the CDR3 with reference TRBV5-1 and TRBJ1-3 gives the whole variable domain KAGVTQTPRYLIKTRGQQVTLSCSPISGHRSVSWYQQTPGQGLQFLFEYFSETQRNKGNFPGRFSGRQFSNSRSEMNVSTLELGDSALYLCASRDGWSSGNTIYFGEGSWLTVV.

This clonotype was observed many times. The chain uses TRBV20-1 and TRBJ2-7; the D gene is possibly TRBD1 (7 bases). Looked up from germline, CDR1 is DFQATT and CDR2 is SNEGSKA (reference sequence). CDR3 length: 13 amino acids. Between the trimmed V and J ends, which lost 6 bases and 3 bases, there was a span of 15 bases. This chain's CDR3 is CSAPDRTNYEQYF. In DNA, the CDR3 is TGCAGTGCGCCGGACAGGACTAACTACGAGCAGTACTTC.

This clonotype appeared a few times. The J gene is TRBJ1-1, the V gene TRBV19; tentatively, D is TRBD1 (5 bases). Trimming took 2 bases from V and 6 from J, leaving 13 bases between them. Looked up from germline, CDR1 is LNHDA and CDR2 is SQIVND (reference sequence). There are 14 residues in the CDR3. Here the CDR3 DNA reads TGTGCCAGTAGTATAAGCCAGGGACGGCCTGAAGCTTTCTTT. It is translated as CASSISQGRPEAFF. Combining the CDR3 with reference TRBV19 and TRBJ1-1 gives the whole variable domain DGGITQSPKYLFRKEGQNVTLSCEQNLNHDAMYWYRQDPGQGLRLIYYSQIVNDFQKGDIAEGYSVSREKKESFPLTVTSAQKNPTAFYLCASSISQGRPEAFFGQGTRLTVV.

The rearrangement links TRBV20-1 to TRBJ2-7; D remains unclear. There are 14 residues in the CDR3. Per the germline V gene, CDR1 is DFQATT and CDR2 is SNEGSKA (reference sequence). V was cut by 0 bases and J by 1 base, with 10 bases left in between. The DNA for the CDR3 is TGCAGTGCTAGAGATAGCCAGGCATCCTACGAGCAGTACTTC. The encoded protein is CSARDSQASYEQYF.

This clonotype was picked up many times. The chain joins TRBV7-2 to TRBJ2-7; 7 bases line up with TRBD2. The germline CDR1 and CDR2 sequences are SGHTA and FQGNSA. The CDR3 covers 18 residues. Germline trimming cut 1 base from V and 2 bases from J; bases unmatched to any gene: 14. The CDR3 DNA reads as TGTGCCAGCAGCTTAGGAATTATGTCTAGCGGTTCTCCCTACGAGCAGTACTTC. It codes for CASSLGIMSSGSPYEQYF.

This clonotype showed up just a few times. The chain carries TRBV20-1 and TRBJ1-2; 9 positions match TRBD1. Germline values: CDR1 DFQATT, CDR2 SNEGSKA (reference sequence). This CDR3 region has 13 residues. CDR3 nucleotide sequence: TGCAAGCCGGGACAGGGAGGCGACTATGGCTACACCTTC. Amino acids: CKPGQGGDYGYTF.

The chain employs TRBV20-1 and TRBJ2-7; 14 bases fit TRBD2. The CDR3 extends over 14 amino acids. V gave up 3 bases and J gave up 5 bases; unmatched junction bases: 3. The germline V gene encodes CDR1 DFQATT and CDR2 SNEGSKA (reference sequence). CDR3 nucleotide sequence: TGCAGTGCTAGGGGGACTAGCGGGAGCAACGAGCAGTACTTC. Translation: CSARGTSGSNEQYF.

This clonotype has just a few counts. V and J are TRBV24-1 and TRBJ2-4; 7 bases map to TRBD1. In germline, CDR1 is KGHDR, CDR2 SFDVKD. This CDR3 has 14 residues. The V gene end was trimmed by 6 bases and the J gene end by 5 bases; junction bases not matched to a gene: 6. CDR3 bases: TGTGCCACCAGTTCCTCCGGGACAGAAAACATTCAGTACTTC. Protein product: CATSSSGTENIQYF.

The table lists this clonotype with many counts. The CDR3 sequence: CASRYSGTGLNSPLHF. CDR3 nucleotide sequence: TGTGCCAGCAGATACTCCGGGACAGGCCTTAATTCACCCCTCCACTTT. The chain carries TRBV11-2 and TRBJ1-6; the match to TRBD1 covers 8 bases. Per germline, CDR1 SGHAT and CDR2 FQNNGV. The CDR3 is 16 residues long. V shed 6 bases and J 6 bases; nucleotides not matched to a gene: 10.

The chain uses TRBV29-1 and TRBJ2-5, with a possible D match to TRBD2 (6 bases). This CDR3 spans 15 amino acids. V dropped 6 bases and J dropped 4 bases, with 21 bases sitting between them. Per germline, CDR1 SQVTM and CDR2 ANQGSEA. The CDR3 DNA is TGCAGCGTCGATCGCGGGGCCGCCGCCGGAGAGACCCAGTACTTC. It encodes CSVDRGAAAGETQYF.

This sequence joins TRBV7-2 and TRBJ1-6; D is undetermined. Germline lookup yields CDR1 SGHTA and CDR2 FQGNSA. Deletions cut 5 bases from V and 6 bases from J, with 11 bases between. The CDR3 spans 14 residues. CDR3 nucleotide sequence: TGTGCCAGCAGCCCCGGAACTTGTAATTCACCCCTCCACTTT. Protein: CASSPGTCNSPLHF.